This T cell receptor beta chain is drawn from a study of Ad26.COV2.S vaccination and SARS-CoV-2 variants. Overall study results and limits: The TCR-based breadth and depth measures might underestimate overall T cell responses. Non-spike TCR breadth was similar in vaccine and placebo recipients.

In germline, CDR1 is MNHEY, CDR2 SVGEGT. The CDR3 totals 15 residues. With 3 bases removed from V and 6 bases from J, the gap between germline ends came to 14 bases. A word on this clone: The antigen remains unidentified.

Stated treatment: 15 to 20 received Ad26.COV2.S at low or high dose, single or two shots; roughly five received placebo; per-sample allocation not given. Day 63 after the first injection of vaccine or placebo was the sampling time. Assay: immunoSEQ multiplex PCR; the TCRdb copy retains only in-frame clones and omits some. The data contain a few hundred thousand clones, 83% of them singletons. The chain uses TRBV6-2 or TRBV6-3 and TRBJ2-2, with D perhaps TRBD1 or TRBD2 (5 bases each). This TCR came from a person between 18 and 65 years old who received the Ad26.COV2.S COVID-19 vaccine or a placebo. Sample: peripheral blood, taken in a trial of Ad26.COV2.S vaccine versus placebo. The CDR3 DNA follows: TGTGCCAGCAGTTATGAACTCTCGGGACCCGGGGAGCTGTTTTTT. Translating it yields CASSYELSGPGELFF.